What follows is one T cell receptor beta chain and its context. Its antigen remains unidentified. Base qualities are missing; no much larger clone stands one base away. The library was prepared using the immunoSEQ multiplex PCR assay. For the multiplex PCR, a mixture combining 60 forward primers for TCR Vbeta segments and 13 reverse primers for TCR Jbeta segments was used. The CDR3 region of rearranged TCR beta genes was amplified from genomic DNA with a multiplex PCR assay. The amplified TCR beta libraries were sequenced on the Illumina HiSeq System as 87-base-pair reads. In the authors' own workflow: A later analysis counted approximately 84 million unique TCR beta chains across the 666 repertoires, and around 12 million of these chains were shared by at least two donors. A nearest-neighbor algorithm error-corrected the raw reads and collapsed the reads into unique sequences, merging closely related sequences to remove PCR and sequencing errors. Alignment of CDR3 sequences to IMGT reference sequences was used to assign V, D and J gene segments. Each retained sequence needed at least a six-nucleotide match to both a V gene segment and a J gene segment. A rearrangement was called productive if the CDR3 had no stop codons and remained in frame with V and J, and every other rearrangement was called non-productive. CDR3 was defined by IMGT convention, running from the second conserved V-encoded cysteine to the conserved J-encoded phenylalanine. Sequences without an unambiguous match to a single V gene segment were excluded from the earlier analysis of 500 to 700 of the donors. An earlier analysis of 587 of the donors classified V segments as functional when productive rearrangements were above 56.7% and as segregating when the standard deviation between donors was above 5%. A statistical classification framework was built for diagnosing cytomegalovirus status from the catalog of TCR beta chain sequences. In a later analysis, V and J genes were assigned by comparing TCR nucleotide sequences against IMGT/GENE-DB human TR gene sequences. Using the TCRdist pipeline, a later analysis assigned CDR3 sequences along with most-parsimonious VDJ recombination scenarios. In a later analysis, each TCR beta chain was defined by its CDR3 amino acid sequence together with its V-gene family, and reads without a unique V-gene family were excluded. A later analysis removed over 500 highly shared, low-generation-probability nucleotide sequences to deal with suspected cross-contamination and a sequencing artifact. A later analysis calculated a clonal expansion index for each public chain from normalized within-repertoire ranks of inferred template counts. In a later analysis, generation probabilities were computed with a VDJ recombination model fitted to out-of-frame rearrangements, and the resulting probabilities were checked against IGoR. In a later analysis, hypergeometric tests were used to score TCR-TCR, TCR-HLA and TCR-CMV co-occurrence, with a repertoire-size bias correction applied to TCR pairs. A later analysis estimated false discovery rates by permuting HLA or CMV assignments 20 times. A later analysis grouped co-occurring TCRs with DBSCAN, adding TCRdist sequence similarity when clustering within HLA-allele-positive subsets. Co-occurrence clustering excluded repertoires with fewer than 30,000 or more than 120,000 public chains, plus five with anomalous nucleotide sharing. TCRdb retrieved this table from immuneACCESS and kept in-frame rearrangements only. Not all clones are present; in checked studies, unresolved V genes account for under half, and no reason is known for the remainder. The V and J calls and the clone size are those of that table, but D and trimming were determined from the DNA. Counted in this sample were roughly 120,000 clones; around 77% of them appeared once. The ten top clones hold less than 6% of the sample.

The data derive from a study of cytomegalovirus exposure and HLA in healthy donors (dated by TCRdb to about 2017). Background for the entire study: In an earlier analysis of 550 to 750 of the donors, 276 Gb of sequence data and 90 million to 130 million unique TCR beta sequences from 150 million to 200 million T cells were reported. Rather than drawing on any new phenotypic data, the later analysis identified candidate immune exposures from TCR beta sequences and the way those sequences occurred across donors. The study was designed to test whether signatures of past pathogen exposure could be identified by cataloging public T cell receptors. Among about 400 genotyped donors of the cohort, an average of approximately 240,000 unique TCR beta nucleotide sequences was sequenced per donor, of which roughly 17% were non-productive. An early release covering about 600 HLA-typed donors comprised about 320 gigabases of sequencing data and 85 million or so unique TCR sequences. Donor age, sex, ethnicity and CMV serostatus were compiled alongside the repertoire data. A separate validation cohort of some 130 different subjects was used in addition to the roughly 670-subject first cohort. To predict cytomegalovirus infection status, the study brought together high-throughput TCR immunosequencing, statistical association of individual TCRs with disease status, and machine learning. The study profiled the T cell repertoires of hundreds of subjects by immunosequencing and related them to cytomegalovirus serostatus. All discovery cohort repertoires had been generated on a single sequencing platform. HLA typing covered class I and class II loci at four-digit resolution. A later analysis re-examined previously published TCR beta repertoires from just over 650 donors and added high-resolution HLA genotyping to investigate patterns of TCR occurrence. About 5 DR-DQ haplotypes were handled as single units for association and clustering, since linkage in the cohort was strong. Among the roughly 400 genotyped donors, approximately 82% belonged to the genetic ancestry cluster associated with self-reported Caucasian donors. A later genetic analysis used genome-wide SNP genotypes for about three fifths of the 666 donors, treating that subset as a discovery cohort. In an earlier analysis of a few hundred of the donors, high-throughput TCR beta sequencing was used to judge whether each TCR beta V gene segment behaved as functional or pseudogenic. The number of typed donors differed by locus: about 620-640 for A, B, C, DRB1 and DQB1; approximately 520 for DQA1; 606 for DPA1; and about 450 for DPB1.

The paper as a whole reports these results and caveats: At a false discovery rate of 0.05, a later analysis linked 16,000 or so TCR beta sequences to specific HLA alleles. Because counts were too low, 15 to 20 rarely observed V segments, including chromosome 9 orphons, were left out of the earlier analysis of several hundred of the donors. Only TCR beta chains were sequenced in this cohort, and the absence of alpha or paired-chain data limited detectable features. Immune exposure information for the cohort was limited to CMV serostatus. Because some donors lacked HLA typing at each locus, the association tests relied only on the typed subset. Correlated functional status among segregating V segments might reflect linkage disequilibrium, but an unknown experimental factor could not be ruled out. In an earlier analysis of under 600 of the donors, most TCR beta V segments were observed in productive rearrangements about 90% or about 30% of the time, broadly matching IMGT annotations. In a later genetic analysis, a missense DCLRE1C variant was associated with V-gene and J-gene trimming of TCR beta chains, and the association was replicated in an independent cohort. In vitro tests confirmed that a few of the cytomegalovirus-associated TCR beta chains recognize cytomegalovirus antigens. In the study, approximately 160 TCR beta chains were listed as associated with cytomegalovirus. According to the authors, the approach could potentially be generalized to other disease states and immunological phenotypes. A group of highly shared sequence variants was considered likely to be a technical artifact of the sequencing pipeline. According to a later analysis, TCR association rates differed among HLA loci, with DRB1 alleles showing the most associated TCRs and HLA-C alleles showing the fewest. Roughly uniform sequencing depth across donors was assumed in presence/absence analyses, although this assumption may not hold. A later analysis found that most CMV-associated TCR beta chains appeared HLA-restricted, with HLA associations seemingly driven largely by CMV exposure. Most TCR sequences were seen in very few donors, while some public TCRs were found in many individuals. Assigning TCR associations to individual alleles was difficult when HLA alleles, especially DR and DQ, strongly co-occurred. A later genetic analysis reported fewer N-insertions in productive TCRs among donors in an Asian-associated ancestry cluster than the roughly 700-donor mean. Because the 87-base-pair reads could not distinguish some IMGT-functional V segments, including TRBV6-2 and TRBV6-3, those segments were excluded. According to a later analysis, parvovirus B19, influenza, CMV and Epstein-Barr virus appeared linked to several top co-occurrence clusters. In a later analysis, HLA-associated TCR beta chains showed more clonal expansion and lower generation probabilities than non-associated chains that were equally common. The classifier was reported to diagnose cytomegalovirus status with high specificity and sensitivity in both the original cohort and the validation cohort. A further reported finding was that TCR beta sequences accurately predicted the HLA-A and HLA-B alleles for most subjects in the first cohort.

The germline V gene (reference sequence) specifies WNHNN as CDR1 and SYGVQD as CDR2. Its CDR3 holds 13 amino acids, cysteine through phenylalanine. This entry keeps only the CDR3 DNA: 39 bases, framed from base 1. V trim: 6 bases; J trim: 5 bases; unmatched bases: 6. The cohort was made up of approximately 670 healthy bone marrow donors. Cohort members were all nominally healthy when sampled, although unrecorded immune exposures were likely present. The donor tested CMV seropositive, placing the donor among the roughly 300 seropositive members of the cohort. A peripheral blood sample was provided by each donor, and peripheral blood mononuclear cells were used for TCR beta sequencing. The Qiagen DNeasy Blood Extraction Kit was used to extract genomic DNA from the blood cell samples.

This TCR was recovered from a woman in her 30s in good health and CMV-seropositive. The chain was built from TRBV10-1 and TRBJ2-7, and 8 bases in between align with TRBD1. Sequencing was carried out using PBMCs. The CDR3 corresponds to CASRRTGNDEQYF. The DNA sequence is TGCGCCAGCAGGAGGACAGGGAACGACGAGCAGTACTTC.